This T cell receptor beta chain is drawn from a study of T-cell memory formation after mild COVID-19 (dated by TCRdb to 2020 to 2022). Study-wide context: TCR sequence clusters from the two donors were found to be largely donor specific. Two young, previously healthy adult volunteers, one female and one male, were included in the cohort. In a couple of donors, T-cell clones that expanded and contracted after mild COVID-19 were followed by sequencing TCRalpha and TCRbeta repertoires longitudinally.

Ficoll-Paque density gradient centrifugation was used to isolate PBMCs. Beyond this particular receptor, the publication reports: Clones that contracted from day 15 to 85 showed balanced CD4/CD8 phenotypes, whereas a second wave of clones that expanded from day 15 to 37 leaned towards CD4+. Some responding clones were found in pre-infection memory, which suggests that pre-existing cross-reactive memory T cells took part in the SARS-CoV-2 response. Whether the second-wave clones peaking on day 37 were SARS-CoV-2 specific was not confirmed. Contracting CD4+ clones were located mainly in the CM and EM memory subsets, whereas CD8+ clones were found to be enriched in EMRA. The study covered only a couple of mild cases, and larger cohorts including severe cases with pre-infection samples were considered necessary.

As to this clonotype: Which antigen it targets is not known. No much larger clonotype is one base removed from it; base qualities were not supplied.

The instrument given in TCRdb is Illumina NovaSeq 6000. TCRalpha and TCRbeta cDNA libraries were built by 5'RACE with constant-segment primers, adding sample barcodes and unique molecular identifiers. Trizol reagent was used to extract RNA from every sample. Amplification of the libraries took two PCR steps, and the second step added a second sample barcode plus Illumina TruSeq adapters. Sequencing of the libraries was done on an Illumina NovaSeq, producing 2 x 150 bp paired-end reads. The source study handled its data this way. With migec v1.2.7, reads were demultiplexed and then collapsed into UMI-guided consensus sequences. Using mixcr v2.1.11, UMI consensuses were aligned to TRA and TRB V and J templates and then assembled into clonotypes. A clonotype was counted as expanded or contracted only if both edgeR and NoisET called the change significant, with noise models trained on biological replicates. For edgeR calls, the thresholds were a false discovery rate-adjusted p below 0.01 and a log2 fold-change of 1. As an exploratory analysis of dynamics, max-normalized trajectories of the 1000 most abundant clonotypes were examined with PCA combined with hierarchical clustering. Separately sequenced CD4+ and CD8+ repertoires were used to assign a CD4 or CD8 phenotype to each responding clone. TCRdb trimmed the raw reads at Q25, called clones with MiXCR and kept productive beta chains. Here each entry gathers all rows of one CDR3 protein and keeps the most common genes and DNA. TCRdb, not the authors, supplied the V and J calls. In this sample the table shows 100,000 to 150,000 distinct CDR3 sequences, about 18% of which occur a single time. The top ten hold roughly 5.3% of the sample.

V loses 3 bases of germline sequence and J loses 4 bases, and the interval between the two ends is 6 bases. The CDR3 covers 12 residues, taking in both the cysteine and the phenylalanine. Left in the record is the CDR3 DNA by itself, 36 bases read in frame from the first base. The CDR1 and CDR2 encoded by the germline V gene are ENHRY and SYGVKD. The TCR was taken from a man in his late teens or twenties who had mild COVID-19 (a few samples of this study predate the infection). The sample titles of this study are shuffled in the database, so cell type and time point are left out; the donor was told from shared clones. The V gene is TRBV10-3 and the J gene is TRBJ2-5, and possibly TRBD1, on 6 matching bases. Sequenced input: PBMCs or a T cell subset sorted from them (not recorded which). The CDR3 protein is CAISDRGETQYF. The sequenced DNA is TGTGCCATCAGTGACAGGGGAGAGACCCAGTACTTC.